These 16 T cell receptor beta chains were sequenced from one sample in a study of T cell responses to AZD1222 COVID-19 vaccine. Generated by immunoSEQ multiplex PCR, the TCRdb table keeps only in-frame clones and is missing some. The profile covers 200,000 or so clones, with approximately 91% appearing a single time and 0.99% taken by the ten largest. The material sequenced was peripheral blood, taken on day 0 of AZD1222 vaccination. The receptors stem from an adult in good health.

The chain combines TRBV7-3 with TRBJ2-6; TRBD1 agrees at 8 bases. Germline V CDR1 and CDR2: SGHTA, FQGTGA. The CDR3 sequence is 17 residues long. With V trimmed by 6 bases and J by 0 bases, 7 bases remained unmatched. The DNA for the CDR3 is TGTGCCAGCAGGAGACAGGGGTCCTCCTCTGGGGCCAACGTCCTGACTTTC. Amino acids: CASRRQGSSSGANVLTF.

The CDR3 DNA reads TGTGCCAGCAGGATGGTGGACAGCCCCAATCAGCCCCAGCATTTT. It specifies CASRMVDSPNQPQHF. This rearrangement joins TRBV2 to TRBJ1-5, with D possibly matching TRBD1 (6 bases). The length of the CDR3 is 15 residues. The germline V and J ends were trimmed by 6 bases and 3 bases, with 15 bases remaining between them. Germline V gene lookup returns CDR1 SNHLY and CDR2 FYNNEI.

The CDR3, as DNA: TGCGCCAGCAGCTCAAGCTCGGGATCTGGAAACACCATATATTTT. It yields the protein CASSSSSGSGNTIYF. The chain recombines TRBV5-1 with TRBJ1-3; D unclear. V gave up 3 bases and J gave up 1 base, with 11 bases separating them. CDR3 length: 15 residues. CDR1 SGHRS and CDR2 YFSETQ come from the germline V gene.

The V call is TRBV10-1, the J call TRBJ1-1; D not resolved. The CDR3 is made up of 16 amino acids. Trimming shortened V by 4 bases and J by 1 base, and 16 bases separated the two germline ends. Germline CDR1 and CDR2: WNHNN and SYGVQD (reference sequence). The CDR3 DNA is TGCGCCAGCAGTGGGTCCTCCCTAAACCCGAACACTGAAGCTTTCTTT. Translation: CASSGSSLNPNTEAFF.

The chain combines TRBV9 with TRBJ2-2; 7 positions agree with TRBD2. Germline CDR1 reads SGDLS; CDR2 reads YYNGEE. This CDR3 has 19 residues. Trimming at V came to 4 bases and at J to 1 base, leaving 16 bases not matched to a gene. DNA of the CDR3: TGTGCCAGCAGCCCCAGCCTGGGACTACTAAACATGAACACCGGGGAGCTGTTTTTT. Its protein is CASSPSLGLLNMNTGELFF.

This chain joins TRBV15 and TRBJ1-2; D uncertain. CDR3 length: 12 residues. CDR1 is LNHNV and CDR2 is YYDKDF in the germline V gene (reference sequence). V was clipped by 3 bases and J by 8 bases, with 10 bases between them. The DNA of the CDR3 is TGTGCCACCAGCAGGGGCCCCTCGGGCTACACCTTC. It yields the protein CATSRGPSGYTF.

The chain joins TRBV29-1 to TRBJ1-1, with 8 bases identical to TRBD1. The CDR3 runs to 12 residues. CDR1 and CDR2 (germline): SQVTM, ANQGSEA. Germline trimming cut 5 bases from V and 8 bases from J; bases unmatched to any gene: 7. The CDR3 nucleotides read TGCAGCGTTTGGACAGGGACCACGGAAGCTTTCTTT. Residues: CSVWTGTTEAFF.

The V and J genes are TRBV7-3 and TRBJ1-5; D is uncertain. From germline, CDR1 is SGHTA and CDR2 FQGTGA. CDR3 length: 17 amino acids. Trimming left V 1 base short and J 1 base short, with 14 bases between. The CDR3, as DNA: TGTGCCAGCAGCTTAATTGTCAGTCAGGTCAGCAATCAGCCCCAGCATTTT. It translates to CASSLIVSQVSNQPQHF.

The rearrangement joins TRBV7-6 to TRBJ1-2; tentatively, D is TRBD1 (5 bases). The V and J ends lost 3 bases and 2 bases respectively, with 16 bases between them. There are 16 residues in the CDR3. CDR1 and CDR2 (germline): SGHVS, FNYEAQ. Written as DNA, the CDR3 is TGTGCCAGCAGCTTTTTGGGGCAACCACGAAACTATGGCTACACCTTC. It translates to CASSFLGQPRNYGYTF.

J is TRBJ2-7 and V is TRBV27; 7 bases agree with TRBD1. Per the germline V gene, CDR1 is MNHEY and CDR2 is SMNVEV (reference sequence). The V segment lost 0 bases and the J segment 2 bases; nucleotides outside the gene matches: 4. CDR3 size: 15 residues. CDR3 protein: CASSLSDRNTYEQYF. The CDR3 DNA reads TGTGCCAGCAGTTTATCGGACAGGAATACCTACGAGCAGTACTTC.

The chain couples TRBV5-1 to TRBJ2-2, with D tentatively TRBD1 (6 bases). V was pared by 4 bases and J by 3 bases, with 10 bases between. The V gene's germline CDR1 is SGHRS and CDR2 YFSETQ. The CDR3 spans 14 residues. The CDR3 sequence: CASSQQGYTGELFF. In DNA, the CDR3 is TGCGCCAGCAGCCAACAGGGATACACCGGGGAGCTGTTTTTT. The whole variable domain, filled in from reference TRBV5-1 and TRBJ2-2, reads KAGVTQTPRYLIKTRGQQVTLSCSPISGHRSVSWYQQTPGQGLQFLFEYFSETQRNKGNFPGRFSGRQFSNSRSEMNVSTLELGDSALYLCASSQQGYTGELFFGEGSRLTVL.

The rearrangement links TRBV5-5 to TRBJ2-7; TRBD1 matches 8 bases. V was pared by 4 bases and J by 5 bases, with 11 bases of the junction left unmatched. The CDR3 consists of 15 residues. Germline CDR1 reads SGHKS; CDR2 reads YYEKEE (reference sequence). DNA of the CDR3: TGTGCCAGCAGCCCTTACCGACAGGGGTTCCACGAGCAGTACTTC. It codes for CASSPYRQGFHEQYF.

The CDR3 coding sequence is TGTGCCAGCAGGACCCCCGGGGGTGCGGGAAACACCATATATTTT. Protein: CASRTPGGAGNTIYF. This sequence joins TRBV6-5 and TRBJ1-3; TRBD1 might be the D (5 bases). Germline assignment: CDR1 MNHEY and CDR2 SVGAGI. Trimming took off 6 bases at V and 4 bases at J, with 16 bases between the two ends. CDR3 size: 15 residues.

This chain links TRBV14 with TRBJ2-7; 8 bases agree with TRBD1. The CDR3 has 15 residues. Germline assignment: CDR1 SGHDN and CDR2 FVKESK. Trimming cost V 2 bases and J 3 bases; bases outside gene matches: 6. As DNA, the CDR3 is TGTGCCAGCAGCCAACAAGACAGGGGCTACTACGAGCAGTACTTC. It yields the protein CASSQQDRGYYEQYF.

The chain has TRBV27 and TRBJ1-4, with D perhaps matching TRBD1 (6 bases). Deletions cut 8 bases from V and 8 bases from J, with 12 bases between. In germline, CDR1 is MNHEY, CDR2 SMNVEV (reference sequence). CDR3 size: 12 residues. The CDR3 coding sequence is TGTGCCAGCGGCAGGGGCTGGGAAAAACTGTTTTTT. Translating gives CASGRGWEKLFF.

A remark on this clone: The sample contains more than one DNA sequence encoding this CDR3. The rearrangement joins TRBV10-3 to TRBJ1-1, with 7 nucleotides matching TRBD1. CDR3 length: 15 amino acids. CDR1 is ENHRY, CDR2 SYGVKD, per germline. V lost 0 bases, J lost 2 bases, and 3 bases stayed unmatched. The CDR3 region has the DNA TGTGCCATCAGTGAGTCCGGGACAGTTAACACTGAAGCTTTCTTT. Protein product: CAISESGTVNTEAFF.